One and the same sample provided the 9 T cell receptor beta chains below, sequenced in a study of blood T cells in healthy people across ages. Using a J-beta primer mix together with a sample-barcoded 5' primer, a second PCR was run for roughly 6 to 11 cycles. TCRdb used MiXCR to reprocess the 5' RACE reads, holding one entry per CDR3 protein. The sample records approximately 800,000 distinct CDR3 sequences, more than 55% being singletons. The specimen was blood. The receptors were gathered from a middle-aged man in good health.

The DNA for the CDR3 is TGCGCCAGCAGCTTGGGTCCCTTGAATCAGCCCCAGCATTTT. Encoded protein: CASSLGPLNQPQHF. The rearrangement joins TRBV5-1 to TRBJ1-5; D gene uncertain. V was clipped by 0 bases and J by 4 bases, with 8 bases between them. The CDR3 loop spans 14 amino acids. Germline CDR1 and CDR2: SGHRS and YFSETQ.

The chain links TRBV6-5 to TRBJ1-2; D is uncertain. Germline CDR1 reads MNHEY; CDR2 reads SVGAGI. V lost 0 bases and J lost 4, with 12 bases in between. The CDR3 consists of 15 residues. The CDR3 reads CASSYSISELYGYTF. The CDR3 coding sequence is TGTGCCAGCAGTTACTCGATCTCTGAACTCTATGGCTACACCTTC.

A few counts support this clonotype. This chain joins TRBV29-1 and TRBJ2-3, with a possible D match to TRBD1 (5 bases). CDR3 size: 13 residues. Trimming removed 3 bases from V and 6 bases from J, with 13 bases in between. In germline, CDR1 is SQVTM, CDR2 ANQGSEA. The CDR3 protein is CSVDWTLGDTQYF. The CDR3 nucleotides are TGCAGCGTTGATTGGACATTAGGGGATACGCAGTATTTT.

This chain joins TRBV29-1 and TRBJ2-5, with D possibly being TRBD2 (6 bases). The germline gives CDR1 SQVTM, CDR2 ANQGSEA. The CDR3 is 12 residues long. With 6 bases removed from V and 1 base from J, the gap between germline ends came to 9 bases. The CDR3 DNA sequence: TGCAGCGTGGGGGACTTCCAAGAGACCCAGTACTTC. Translation gives CSVGDFQETQYF.

V usage is TRBV7-2 and J usage is TRBJ1-6; 8 positions agree with TRBD1. CDR3 length equals 14 residues. V was pared by 5 bases and J by 9 bases, with 6 bases of the junction left unmatched. CDR1 is SGHTA and CDR2 is FQGNSA in the germline V gene. CDR3 residues: CASSLQGTGSPLHF. Here the CDR3 DNA reads TGTGCCAGCAGCCTACAGGGGACAGGTTCACCCCTCCACTTT.

Ten or more counts support this clonotype. This chain uses TRBV6-5 with TRBJ1-6, with TRBD1 matching 7 bases. Germline loops: CDR1 MNHEY, CDR2 SVGAGI. J was trimmed by 5 bases and V by 7 bases; bases with no gene match: 5. The CDR3 runs to 14 residues. The CDR3 DNA sequence: TGTGCCAGCAATTTGGGGACAGATAATTCACCCCTCCACTTT. It codes for CASNLGTDNSPLHF.

The chain employs TRBV4-2 and TRBJ1-6; D is possibly TRBD1 (5 bases). V dropped 0 bases and J dropped 0 bases, with 9 bases sitting between them. The CDR3 is 17 residues long. CDR1 is LGHNA, CDR2 YNFKEQ, per germline. The CDR3 DNA reads as TGTGCCAGCAGCCAAGACAGGGAGGACTCCTATAATTCACCCCTCCACTTT. Translating gives CASSQDREDSYNSPLHF.

The rearrangement joins TRBV27 to TRBJ1-3, with D possibly being TRBD1 (6 bases). The CDR3 has 17 residues. Germline V gene sequence: CDR1 MNHEY, CDR2 SMNVEV (reference sequence). Between the trimmed V and J ends, which lost 6 bases and 2 bases, there was a span of 20 bases. For the CDR3, the DNA is TGTGCCAGCAGCTCAATCCGCACAGGGTTTACTGGAAACACCATATATTTT. Translating it yields CASSSIRTGFTGNTIYF.

V usage is TRBV24-1 and J usage is TRBJ2-7; either TRBD1 or TRBD2 may supply D (7 bases each). Germline assignment: CDR1 KGHDR and CDR2 SFDVKD. This CDR3 is 19 amino acids long. V gave up 2 bases and J gave up 0 bases, with 22 bases separating them. The CDR3 is CATSDSGGPGQKSSYEQYF. DNA for the CDR3: TGTGCCACCAGTGATTCGGGGGGACCGGGACAGAAAAGCTCCTACGAGCAGTACTTC.